This note documents a single TCR beta chain sequence. Germline V CDR1 and CDR2: SEHNR, FQNEAQ (reference sequence). After removal of 7 bases from V and 12 bases from J, the junction contained 11 bases not matched to a gene. CDR3 length: 13 residues. The entry originates in a study of technical replicates of blood from a handful of donors. Clones were sequenced by immunoSEQ multiplex PCR, and TCRdb holds only the in-frame ones, with some missing. Of approximately 77,000 clones listed, approximately 94% were seen once; the top ten hold approximately 0.4%. The specimen sequenced was T cells isolated from PBMCs. The sequence was obtained from a human donor in good health. V is TRBV7-9 and J is TRBJ2-1; 8 nucleotides line up with TRBD1. CDR3 loop: CASILDRDIVQFF. CDR3 DNA sequence: TGTGCCAGCATCTTGGACAGGGATATAGTGCAGTTCTTC.